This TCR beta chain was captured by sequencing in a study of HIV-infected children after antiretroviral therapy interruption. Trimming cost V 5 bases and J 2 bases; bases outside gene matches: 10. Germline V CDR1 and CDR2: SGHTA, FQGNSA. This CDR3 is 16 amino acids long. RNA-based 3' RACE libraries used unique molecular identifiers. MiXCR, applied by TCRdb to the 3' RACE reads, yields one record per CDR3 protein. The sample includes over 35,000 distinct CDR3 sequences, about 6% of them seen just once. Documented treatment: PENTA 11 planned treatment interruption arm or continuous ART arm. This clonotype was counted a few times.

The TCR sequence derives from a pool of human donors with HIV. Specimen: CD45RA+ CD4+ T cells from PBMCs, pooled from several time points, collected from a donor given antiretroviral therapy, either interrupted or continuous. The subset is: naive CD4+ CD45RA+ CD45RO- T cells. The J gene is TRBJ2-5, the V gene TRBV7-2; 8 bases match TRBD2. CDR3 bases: TGTGCCAGCAGCCAGAGGGCGCGGGGGGCGCAAGAGACCCAGTACTTC. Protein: CASSQRARGAQETQYF.